These T cell receptor beta chains were read from a single sample in a study of blood T cell repertoires in COVID-19. The method was immunoSEQ multiplex PCR; TCRdb's version includes in-frame clones alone and lacks a portion of them. The sample holds about 14,000 clones, around 84% seen once. Source material: peripheral blood. The receptors stem from a woman in her forties or fifties with active or convalescent COVID-19. Both conserved end residues are part of each CDR3. Each record gives: clone size, D gene, V gene, J gene, CDR3 DNA, CDR3 protein. A D gene is named only where the DNA matches it firmly. Not all rows give a size; the values are once, few, many and, for expanded clones, a class.

size: NA
D: NA
V: TRBV19
J: TRBJ1-1
DNA: TGTGCCAGTAGTATTTGGGCGATGAACACTGAAGCTTTCTTT
CDR3: CASSIWAMNTEAFF

size: few
D: TRBD2
V: TRBV28
J: TRBJ2-5
DNA: TGTGCCACCGAGCGGGGGGGCATGGAGACCCAGTACTTC
CDR3: CATERGGMETQYF

size: few
D: NA
V: TRBV7-6
J: TRBJ2-7
DNA: TGTGCCAGCAGCTTAGCGGCGGGAGAGCAGTACTTC
CDR3: CASSLAAGEQYF

size: NA
D: TRBD1
V: TRBV3-1/TRBV3-2
J: TRBJ1-5
DNA: TGTGCCAGCAGCCAGGGACAGGTCCATCAGCCCCAGCATTTT
CDR3: CASSQGQVHQPQHF

size: NA
D: NA
V: TRBV12-3/TRBV12-4
J: TRBJ2-7
DNA: TGTGCCAGCAGTACAGGGAACGAGCAGTACTTC
CDR3: CASSTGNEQYF

size: once
D: NA
V: TRBV27
J: TRBJ2-3
DNA: TGTGCCAGTCGCGGGTTAACGCAGTATTTT
CDR3: CASRGLTQYF

size: NA
D: NA
V: TRBV4-1
J: TRBJ2-7
DNA: TGCGCCAGCAGCCAAGGGGCAAGTTACAGAGACGAGCAGTACTTC
CDR3: CASSQGASYRDEQYF

size: NA
D: NA
V: TRBV6-5
J: TRBJ2-3
DNA: TGTGCCAGCAGTTCCTTCACAGATACGCAGTATTTT
CDR3: CASSSFTDTQYF

size: NA
D: NA
V: TRBV6-4
J: TRBJ1-1
DNA: TGTGCCAGCAAGGACGGGGGGAACACTGAAGCTTTCTTT
CDR3: CASKDGGNTEAFF

size: NA
D: TRBD1
V: TRBV18
J: TRBJ1-2
DNA: TGTGCCAGCTCACCCACAGGGGAGAGCTATGGCTACACCTTC
CDR3: CASSPTGESYGYTF

size: NA
D: TRBD1
V: TRBV7-8
J: TRBJ1-2
DNA: TGTGCCAGCAGCCCTCGGACAGGGGACTACACCTTC
CDR3: CASSPRTGDYTF

size: few
D: TRBD2
V: TRBV6-1
J: TRBJ2-5
DNA: TGTGCCAGCAGTGAAGCTCTCCTAGCGGGGGGGCCAGAGACCCAGTACTTC
CDR3: CASSEALLAGGPETQYF

size: few
D: TRBD1
V: TRBV10-3
J: TRBJ1-6
DNA: TGTGCCATCAAAGACCGGGACAGCGGAGTCAATTCACCCCTCCACTTT
CDR3: CAIKDRDSGVNSPLHF

size: NA
D: TRBD2
V: TRBV10-3
J: TRBJ2-1
DNA: TGTGCCATCAGAGGGATAGCGGGACGGGAATTTGAGCAGTTCTTC
CDR3: CAIRGIAGREFEQFF

size: NA
D: NA
V: TRBV3-1/TRBV3-2
J: TRBJ2-7
DNA: TGTGCCAGCAGCCAAGTGGCCTTCTCCTACGAGCAGTACTTC
CDR3: CASSQVAFSYEQYF

size: once
D: NA
V: TRBV6-1
J: TRBJ2-5
DNA: TGTGCCAGCAGTGAAATGTCTATCACCAAAGAGACCCAGTACTTC
CDR3: CASSEMSITKETQYF

size: NA
D: TRBD1
V: TRBV7-2
J: TRBJ1-2
DNA: TGTGCCAGCCAACCCGGCCCGGGACAGGGCTATGGCTACACCTTC
CDR3: CASQPGPGQGYGYTF

size: NA
D: NA
V: TRBV5-1
J: TRBJ2-5
DNA: TGCGCCAGCAAGGGGTCTGGGGAGACCCAGTACTTC
CDR3: CASKGSGETQYF

size: NA
D: NA
V: TRBV24-1
J: TRBJ2-2
DNA: TGTGCCACCAGTGATTACTCTAGCGCGAACACCGGGGAGCTGTTTTTT
CDR3: CATSDYSSANTGELFF

size: once
D: TRBD1
V: TRBV6-1
J: TRBJ1-1
DNA: TGTGCCAGCAGTGAAGCGCGAGGGGACAGATTGAACACTGAAGCTTTCTTT
CDR3: CASSEARGDRLNTEAFF

size: once
D: NA
V: TRBV19
J: TRBJ2-5
DNA: TGTGCCAGTAGTTCCAGGGGAGGGAAACGCAGGGAGACCCAGTACTTC
CDR3: CASSSRGGKRRETQYF

size: NA
D: NA
V: TRBV19
J: TRBJ1-5
DNA: TGTGCCAGTAGTAGACAGGAGAATCAGCCCCAGCATTTT
CDR3: CASSRQENQPQHF

size: NA
D: TRBD2
V: TRBV9
J: TRBJ2-3
DNA: TGTGCCAGCAGCGTAGCGGGCGGGAGTTCAGATACGCAGTATTTT
CDR3: CASSVAGGSSDTQYF

size: NA
D: TRBD2
V: TRBV28
J: TRBJ2-7
DNA: TGTGCCAGCATAACACAGACTAGCGGAAAATACGAGCAGTACTTC
CDR3: CASITQTSGKYEQYF

size: NA
D: TRBD1
V: TRBV7-9
J: TRBJ2-3
DNA: TGTGCCAGCAGCTTAGCGGGACAGATTACAACAGATACGCAGTATTTT
CDR3: CASSLAGQITTDTQYF

size: NA
D: NA
V: TRBV27
J: TRBJ1-5
DNA: TGTGCCAGCAGCTCAGGTTGGAATCAGCCCCAGCATTTT
CDR3: CASSSGWNQPQHF

size: NA
D: TRBD2
V: TRBV4-1
J: TRBJ2-1
DNA: TGCGCCAGCAGACAAATCCTAGCGGGAAATTACAATGAGCAGTTCTTC
CDR3: CASRQILAGNYNEQFF

size: NA
D: TRBD2
V: TRBV5-1
J: TRBJ2-3
DNA: TGCGCCAGCAGCACGTATGGGAGGGGAATCACAGATACGCAGTATTTT
CDR3: CASSTYGRGITDTQYF

size: NA
D: NA
V: TRBV18
J: TRBJ1-5
DNA: TGTGCCAGCTCACCAACAGGGCTTATCAATCAGCCCCAGCATTTT
CDR3: CASSPTGLINQPQHF

size: NA
D: TRBD1
V: TRBV7-3
J: TRBJ1-1
DNA: TGTGCCAGCGGACAGGCTTCGAACACTGAAGCTTTCTTT
CDR3: CASGQASNTEAFF

size: NA
D: NA
V: TRBV6-4
J: TRBJ2-3
DNA: TGTGCCAGCAGTGACTCGAACGGCGGGCGGGACACAGATACGCAGTATTTT
CDR3: CASSDSNGGRDTDTQYF

size: NA
D: TRBD1
V: TRBV5-6
J: TRBJ2-1
DNA: TGTGCCAGCAGCTTGAACAGGGGTTACAATGAGCAGTTCTTC
CDR3: CASSLNRGYNEQFF

size: NA
D: NA
V: TRBV5-5
J: TRBJ1-5
DNA: TGTGCCAGCAGCTTTGAAGTGGCTAGCAATCAGCCCCAGCATTTT
CDR3: CASSFEVASNQPQHF

size: NA
D: NA
V: TRBV3-1/TRBV3-2
J: TRBJ2-7
DNA: TGTGCCAGCAGCCAATTGTTACAAACGCACGAGCAGTACTTC
CDR3: CASSQLLQTHEQYF

size: NA
D: TRBD1
V: TRBV7-9
J: TRBJ1-4
DNA: TGTGCCAGCAGCTTAGACAGGGGACATATTGAAAAACTGTTTTTT
CDR3: CASSLDRGHIEKLFF

size: medium-sized
D: NA
V: TRBV29-1
J: TRBJ2-3
DNA: TGCAGCGTTGACGGGACTCCTGCTGGCACAGATACGCAGTATTTT
CDR3: CSVDGTPAGTDTQYF

size: NA
D: TRBD1
V: TRBV28
J: TRBJ1-6
DNA: TGTGCCAGCAGCCGACAGGGGAACTCACCCCTCCACTTT
CDR3: CASSRQGNSPLHF

size: NA
D: TRBD1
V: TRBV3-1/TRBV3-2
J: TRBJ2-7
DNA: TGTGCCAGCAGCCAAATAGGACAGGCGACCTCCTACGAGCAGTACTTC
CDR3: CASSQIGQATSYEQYF

size: NA
D: TRBD2
V: TRBV15
J: TRBJ2-3
DNA: TGTGCCACCAGCATAGCGGGAAAAGATACGCAGTATTTT
CDR3: CATSIAGKDTQYF

size: once
D: TRBD1
V: TRBV28
J: TRBJ2-2
DNA: TGTGCCAGCAGTCCAATCCATAGACAGGGAAACACCGGGGAGCTGTTTTTT
CDR3: CASSPIHRQGNTGELFF

size: NA
D: NA
V: TRBV11-2
J: TRBJ2-5
DNA: TGTGCCAGCAGGTACCCAGGCCAAGAGACCCAGTACTTC
CDR3: CASRYPGQETQYF

size: once
D: TRBD1
V: TRBV28
J: TRBJ2-7
DNA: TGTGCCAGCAGTGCCGAGACAGGGAACTACGAGCAGTACTTC
CDR3: CASSAETGNYEQYF